This TCR beta chain was obtained from a study of shared clonotypes between healthy human individuals. Running of the assay took place at deep level. Assay: immunoSEQ multiplex PCR; the TCRdb copy retains only in-frame clones and omits some. The table lists roughly 2,300,000 clones, about nine tenths of them singletons, with approximately 0.41% in the top ten. Study-wide points: For sorted subsets, rarefaction showed incomplete sequencing despite large depth. Non-shared clonotypes were found to have lower generation probabilities than the clonotypes that were shared by all four of the sorted-subset donors.

Trimming took 5 bases from V and 4 from J; bases not matched to a gene: 11. The CDR3 loop spans 16 amino acids. The germline V gene encodes CDR1 SGHTA and CDR2 FQGTGA. A word on this clone: The antigen remains unidentified.

This chain links TRBV7-3 with TRBJ2-3; 8 positions match TRBD2. The material sequenced was naive CD4+ T cells from PBMCs. Subset in this sample: CD45RA+ positively selected. The TCR sequence derives from a young man in good health. Some clones in this sample may be carry-over from other donors' samples. For the CDR3, the DNA is TGTGCCAGCAGCCCACTCGGCGGGAGGAGCTCAGATACGCAGTATTTT. Translating gives CASSPLGGRSSDTQYF.